One sample yielded the 25 T cell receptor beta chains listed below, sequenced in a study of blood T cells in healthy people across ages. Combining a sample-barcoded 5' primer with a J-beta primer mix, a second PCR ran for about 6 to 11 cycles. TCRdb re-analysed the 5' RACE reads in MiXCR, keeping a single row per CDR3 protein. The table lists about 670,000 distinct CDR3 sequences, 35% to 50% of them singletons. Sequenced sample: blood. These receptors came from a man older than 75 in good health.

The J gene is TRBJ2-7, the V gene TRBV6-2 or TRBV6-3; D not certain. The V gene lost 8 bases and the J gene lost 3 bases, with 20 bases spanning the gap. There are 15 residues in the CDR3. The germline CDR1 and CDR2 sequences are MNHEY and SVGEGT. The CDR3 bases are TGTGCCAGCGTCCGCCCCCTTGACCCACACTACGAGCAGTACTTC. Amino acids: CASVRPLDPHYEQYF.

V is TRBV12-3 or TRBV12-4 and J is TRBJ2-3; no definite D call. V was trimmed by 4 bases and J by 0 bases, leaving 23 bases between them. The CDR3 covers 19 residues. The CDR3 loop reads CASSSRRLVPGGSTDTQYF. CDR3 DNA: TGTGCCAGCAGTTCCCGGCGGCTAGTGCCGGGTGGGAGCACAGATACGCAGTATTTT.

This clonotype was detected once. The chain links TRBV5-1 to TRBJ2-3, with D uncertain. Trimming left V 0 bases short and J 5 bases short, with 16 bases between. The CDR3 is 16 residues long. CDR1 and CDR2 (germline): SGHRS, YFSETQ. Written as DNA, the CDR3 is TGCGCCAGCAGCTTGGCCTTAAGCCCGCTCAAAGATACGCAGTATTTT. This translates into CASSLALSPLKDTQYF.

The rearrangement joins TRBV7-6 to TRBJ2-5; D may be TRBD2 (7 bases). CDR3 size: 15 residues. The germline gives CDR1 SGHVS, CDR2 FNYEAQ. V was pared by 5 bases and J by 4 bases, with 17 bases between. As DNA, the CDR3 is TGTGCCAGCAGCGCGGTCACGGGGGGCGGAGAGACCCAGTACTTC. It encodes CASSAVTGGGETQYF.

The chain uses TRBV28 and TRBJ2-3; no clear D. V was pared by 8 bases and J by 4 bases, with 13 bases between. Per germline, CDR1 MDHEN and CDR2 SYDVKM. There are 13 residues in the CDR3. The CDR3 region is CASLSAKPDTQYF. In DNA form, the CDR3 reads TGTGCCAGCCTCTCGGCGAAACCAGATACGCAGTATTTT.

This clonotype was detected many times. The chain is built from TRBV7-2 and TRBJ2-7, with D possibly being TRBD1 (6 bases). CDR1 is SGHTA, CDR2 FQGNSA, per germline. The length of the CDR3 is 13 residues. The ends were cut back, 2 bases at V and 3 bases at J, with 8 bases in the middle. The CDR3 loop is CASSLNRDYEQYF. In nucleotides, the CDR3 is TGTGCCAGCAGCTTAAACAGGGACTACGAGCAGTACTTC.

This clonotype showed up just a few times. The rearrangement joins TRBV29-1 to TRBJ2-3; the D is unclear. Germline CDR1 reads SQVTM; CDR2 reads ANQGSEA. With 1 base removed from V and 0 bases from J, the gap between germline ends came to 11 bases. The CDR3 sequence is 15 residues long. The CDR3 DNA is TGCAGCGTTGAAGGATCTAGGTATAGCACAGATACGCAGTATTTT. Translation gives CSVEGSRYSTDTQYF.

The chain couples TRBV5-1 to TRBJ2-5; D is possibly TRBD2 (5 bases). The V gene lost 0 bases and the J gene lost 11 bases, with 26 bases spanning the gap. Germline V CDR1 and CDR2: SGHRS, YFSETQ. The CDR3 is 17 residues long. The DNA for the CDR3 is TGCGCCAGCAGCTTGGATATAGGGCTTTCCCAAAAGAGGGAGCAGTACTTC. Translated, it gives CASSLDIGLSQKREQYF.

Only a few counts were recorded for this clonotype. The rearrangement uses TRBV7-2 and TRBJ1-6; a possible D gene is TRBD1 (6 bases). V was cut by 2 bases and J by 0 bases, with 8 bases left in between. Germline lookup yields CDR1 SGHTA and CDR2 FQGNSA. CDR3 size: 16 residues. The CDR3 DNA reads TGTGCCAGCAGCTTAAACAGGGACTCCTATAATTCACCCCTCCACTTT. Amino acid sequence: CASSLNRDSYNSPLHF.

In its sample, this clonotype was seen a few times. V and J are TRBV6-5 and TRBJ2-1, with 9 nucleotides matching TRBD2. The CDR3 has 18 amino acids. With V trimmed by 2 bases and J by 3 bases, 11 bases remained unmatched. Germline V lookup: CDR1 MNHEY, CDR2 SVGAGI. CDR3 in DNA: TGTGCCAGCAGTTACGGACCAGCGGGAGGCCTTGTCTACAATGAGCAGTTCTTC. Its translation: CASSYGPAGGLVYNEQFF.

The chain recombines TRBV20-1 with TRBJ2-3; no clear D gene. V was pared by 0 bases and J by 2 bases, with 12 bases between. This CDR3 has 15 residues. CDR1 and CDR2 (germline): DFQATT, SNEGSKA (reference sequence). CDR3 sequence reads: CSARDRLINTDTQYF. Written as DNA, the CDR3 is TGCAGTGCTAGAGATAGATTAATAAACACAGATACGCAGTATTTT.

This clonotype was seen only once. This may be a read error, as it is one base from a much larger clone. The rearrangement links TRBV28 to TRBJ1-5; D is uncertain. The CDR3 loop spans 15 amino acids. Trimming left V 5 bases short and J 4 bases short, with 15 bases between. The germline CDR1 and CDR2 sequences are MDHEN and SYDVKM. The CDR3 here is CASSLPQVMNQPQHF. CDR3 in DNA: TGTGCCAGCAGTCTACCGCAGGTAATGAATCAGCCCCAGCATTTT.

The chain joins TRBV6-2 or TRBV6-3 to TRBJ2-1; D may correspond to TRBD1 or TRBD2 (5 bases each). This CDR3 is built from 12 residues. V gave up 6 bases and J gave up 13 bases, with 16 bases separating them. The germline V gene encodes CDR1 MNHEY and CDR2 SVGEGT. The CDR3 DNA reads as TGTGCCAGCAGCCGATTAAAGGGGACCCAGTTCTTC. Encoded protein: CASSRLKGTQFF.

This clonotype was recorded only once. The rearrangement links TRBV7-8 to TRBJ1-1; 9 positions match TRBD1. V dropped 4 bases and J dropped 7; count of bases not matched to a gene: 1. The CDR3 extends over 12 amino acids. Germline V gene sequence: CDR1 SGHVS, CDR2 FQNEAQ. The DNA of the CDR3 is TGTGCCAGCAGCTGGGGACAGGGTGAAGCTTTCTTT. Translating gives CASSWGQGEAFF.

The chain links TRBV7-2 to TRBJ2-5; TRBD2 matches at 10 bases. Germline trimming cut 2 bases from V and 2 bases from J; bases unmatched to any gene: 5. The germline CDR1 and CDR2 sequences are SGHTA and FQGNSA. This CDR3 contains 16 residues. Here the CDR3 DNA reads TGTGCCAGCAGCTTAAACGGACTAGCGGTACAAGAGACCCAGTACTTC. It encodes CASSLNGLAVQETQYF.

The chain combines TRBV24-1 with TRBJ2-1, with 12 bases fitting TRBD2. The germline CDR1 and CDR2 sequences are KGHDR and SFDVKD. The V and J ends lost 5 bases and 7 bases, in that order; junction bases with no gene match: 5. The CDR3 is made up of 15 amino acids. The CDR3 bases are TGTGCCACCAGTGCTTCTAGCGGGAGGGCAAATGAGCAGTTCTTC. The encoded protein is CATSASSGRANEQFF.

This clonotype occurred many times. V gene TRBV20-1 combines with J gene TRBJ2-5; no reliable D call. The CDR3 contains 14 residues. Deletions cut 3 bases from V and 1 base from J, with 12 bases between. CDR1 DFQATT and CDR2 SNEGSKA come from the germline V gene (reference sequence). The CDR3 spells CSASHYRTQETQYF. CDR3 DNA sequence: TGCAGTGCTAGTCACTACCGCACCCAAGAGACCCAGTACTTC.

This chain joins TRBV25-1 and TRBJ2-3; D is unclear. Between the trimmed V and J ends, which lost 3 bases and 0 bases, there was a span of 16 bases. The CDR3 has 17 amino acids. CDR1 is MGHDK, CDR2 SYGVNS, per germline. This CDR3 is CASSDNVQPSSTDTQYF. In DNA form, the CDR3 reads TGTGCCAGCAGTGATAACGTCCAGCCCTCTAGCACAGATACGCAGTATTTT.

V and J are TRBV6-2 or TRBV6-3 and TRBJ1-2; D gene ambiguous. Germline V gene sequence: CDR1 MNHEY, CDR2 SVGEGT. V dropped 0 bases and J dropped 10 bases, with 9 bases sitting between them. This CDR3 contains 12 residues. The DNA for the CDR3 is TGTGCCAGCAGTTACTCGGCAAAGGACTACACCTTC. Residues: CASSYSAKDYTF.

The chain employs TRBV20-1 and TRBJ2-5; possibly TRBD1 or TRBD2 for D (5 bases each). V was shortened by 3 bases and J by 2 bases, with 16 bases between the two germline ends. The V gene's germline CDR1 is DFQATT and CDR2 SNEGSKA (reference sequence). CDR3 size: 15 residues. CDR3 protein: CSASPRDGNQETQYF. CDR3 in DNA: TGCAGTGCTAGCCCCAGGGACGGCAATCAAGAGACCCAGTACTTC.

This clonotype was recorded many times. V is TRBV12-3 or TRBV12-4 and J is TRBJ2-7, with D possibly TRBD1 on 7 matching bases. The germline V and J ends were trimmed by 5 bases and 4 bases, with 15 bases remaining between them. The CDR3 has 14 residues. DNA for the CDR3: TGTGCCAGCAGTATACGGCAGGGGGGATACGAGCAGTACTTC. It is translated as CASSIRQGGYEQYF.

The chain recombines TRBV9 with TRBJ2-3, with a possible D match to TRBD1 (5 bases). The CDR3 runs to 13 residues. Germline assignment: CDR1 SGDLS and CDR2 YYNGEE. The germline V and J ends were trimmed by 3 bases and 5 bases, with 10 bases remaining between them. The CDR3 nucleotides are TGTGCCAGCAGCGCCTTGACAGTAGATACGCAGTATTTT. Its translation: CASSALTVDTQYF.

This chain uses TRBV20-1 with TRBJ2-1; TRBD2 agrees at 7 bases. The CDR3 is made up of 15 amino acids. Per germline, CDR1 DFQATT and CDR2 SNEGSKA (reference sequence). V lost 0 bases and J lost 9; bases outside the gene matches: 11. The CDR3 sequence: CSARDPWRGLGEQFF. CDR3 coding DNA: TGCAGTGCTAGAGATCCCTGGCGGGGGTTAGGTGAGCAGTTCTTC.

V usage is TRBV7-2 and J usage is TRBJ2-4, with D perhaps TRBD2 (7 bases). The end of the DNA fits TRBJ2-7 better, so the J call may be wrong. CDR1 is SGHTA, CDR2 FQGNSA, per germline. This CDR3 region has 15 residues. CDR3 sequence (DNA): TGTGCCAGCAGCTTAGGTAGGGGGGGGATTAACGAGCAGTACTTC. Protein product: CASSLGRGGINEQYF.

This chain uses TRBV7-9 with TRBJ2-2; unclear D gene. The CDR3 has 16 residues. Germline assignment: CDR1 SEHNR and CDR2 FQNEAQ (reference sequence). Trimming left V 1 base short and J 0 bases short, with 9 bases between. CDR3 in amino acids: CASSLEWVANTGELFF. CDR3 DNA sequence: TGTGCCAGCAGCTTAGAATGGGTAGCGAACACCGGGGAGCTGTTTTTT.